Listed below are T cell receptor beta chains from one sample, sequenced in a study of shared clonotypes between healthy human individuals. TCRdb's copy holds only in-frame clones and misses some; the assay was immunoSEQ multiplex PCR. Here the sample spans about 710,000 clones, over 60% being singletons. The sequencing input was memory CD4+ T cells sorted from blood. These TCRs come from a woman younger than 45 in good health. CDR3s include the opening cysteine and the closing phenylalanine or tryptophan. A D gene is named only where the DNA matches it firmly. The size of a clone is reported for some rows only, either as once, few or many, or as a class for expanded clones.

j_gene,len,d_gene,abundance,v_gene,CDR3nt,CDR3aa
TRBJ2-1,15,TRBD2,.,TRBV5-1,TGCGCCAGCAGCACGGCGACTAGCGCATACAATGAGCAGTTCTTC,CASSTATSAYNEQFF
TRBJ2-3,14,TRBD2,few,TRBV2,TGTGCCAGCAGAGGGGGACTAGCGACAGATACGCAGTATTTT,CASRGGLATDTQYF
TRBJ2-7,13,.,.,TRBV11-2,TGTGCCAGCAGCGCGGGACTTACCCACGAGCAGTACTTC,CASSAGLTHEQYF
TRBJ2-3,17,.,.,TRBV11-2,TGTGCCAGCAGCTTAGGGGCCGGGACCTTCAGCACAGATACGCAGTATTTT,CASSLGAGTFSTDTQYF
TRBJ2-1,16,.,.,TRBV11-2,TGTGCCAGCAGCTTAGCCCATTCTAGGGTCTACAATGAGCAGTTCTTC,CASSLAHSRVYNEQFF
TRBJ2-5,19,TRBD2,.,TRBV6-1,TGTGCCAGCAGTGAAGCCGGACTAGCGAAGCGTATGGGTCAAGAGACCCAGTACTTC,CASSEAGLAKRMGQETQYF
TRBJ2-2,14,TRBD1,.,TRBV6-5,TGTGCCACCAGGACAGGGAGAAGGGCCGGGGAGCTGTTTTTT,CATRTGRRAGELFF
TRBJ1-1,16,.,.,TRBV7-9,TGTGCCAGCAGCTTTTCCTTCCAGGCCTACGGAGGTGAAGCTTTCTTT,CASSFSFQAYGGEAFF
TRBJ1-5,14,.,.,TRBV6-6,TGTGCCAGCAGTTCAACAGGGTACAATCAGCCCCAGCATTTT,CASSSTGYNQPQHF
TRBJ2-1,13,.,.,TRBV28,TGTGCCAGCAGCTTCTCAGTCAAGCCAGGGCTGGTCTTC,CASSFSVKPGLVF
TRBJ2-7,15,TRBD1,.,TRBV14,TGTGCCAGCAGCCGACGTCAACAGGGGGCGCTTGAGCAGTACTTC,CASSRRQQGALEQYF
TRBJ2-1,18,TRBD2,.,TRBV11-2,TGTGCCAGCAGCCCCAAACCGCTTAGCGGGAGCTCCTACAATGAGCAGTTCTTC,CASSPKPLSGSSYNEQFF
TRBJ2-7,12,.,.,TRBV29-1,TGCAGCGTTGTTGGAACCACCTACGAGCAGTACTTC,CSVVGTTYEQYF
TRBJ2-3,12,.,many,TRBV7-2,TGTGCCAGCAGCCCCTACACAGATACGCAGTATTTT,CASSPYTDTQYF
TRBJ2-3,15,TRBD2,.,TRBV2,TGTGCCAGCAGTGCTGGACTAGCGGTGACAGATACGCAGTATTTT,CASSAGLAVTDTQYF
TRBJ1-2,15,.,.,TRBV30,TGTGCCTGGAGTGTACAGGGCCGGCTCCACTATGGCTACACCTTC,CAWSVQGRLHYGYTF
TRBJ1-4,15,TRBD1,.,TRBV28,TGTGCCAGCAGTGCCCTTCGAAGGGGGCTTGGAAAACTGTTTTTT,CASSALRRGLGKLFF
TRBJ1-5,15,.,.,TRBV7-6,TGTGCCAGCAGCTTGCGGACGGGGGTAAATCAGCCCCAGCATTTT,CASSLRTGVNQPQHF
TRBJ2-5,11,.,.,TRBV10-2,TGCGCCAGCAGTGGTCCCGAGACCCAGTACTTC,CASSGPETQYF
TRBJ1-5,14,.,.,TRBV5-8,TGTGCCAGCAGCGTCGGGGGGAATAATCAGCCCCAGCATTTT,CASSVGGNNQPQHF
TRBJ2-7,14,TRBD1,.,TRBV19,TGTGCCAGTAGTAAAGGACAGGGGCGATACGAGCAGTACTTC,CASSKGQGRYEQYF
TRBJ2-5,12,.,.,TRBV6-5,TGTGCCAGCAGCCAAGCCCGGGAGACCCAGTACTTC,CASSQARETQYF
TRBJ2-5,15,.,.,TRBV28,TGTGCCAGCAGTTTGGCGGGACAGTTACAAGAGACCCAGTACTTC,CASSLAGQLQETQYF
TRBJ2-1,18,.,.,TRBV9,TGTGCCAGCAGCGCCCCAATCCGTGACTCGCTCCTCTACAATGAGCAGTTCTTC,CASSAPIRDSLLYNEQFF
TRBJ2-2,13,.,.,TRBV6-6,TGTGCCAGCAGGACAGGTTCGGCCGGGGAGCTGTTTTTT,CASRTGSAGELFF
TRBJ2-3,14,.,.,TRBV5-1,TGCGCCAGCGGGGCGGGTGAAGCGCGAGATACGCAGTATTTT,CASGAGEARDTQYF
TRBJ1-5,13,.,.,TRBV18,TGTGCCAGCTCACCTAGTGGCGGACAGCCCCAGCATTTT,CASSPSGGQPQHF
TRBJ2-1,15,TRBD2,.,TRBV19,TGTGCCAGTAGTCCACAGCGGACCGGGAGGAATGAGCAGTTCTTC,CASSPQRTGRNEQFF
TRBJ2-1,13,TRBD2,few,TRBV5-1,TGCGCCAACTGGACTAGCTCGTGGAATGAGCAGTTCTTC,CANWTSSWNEQFF
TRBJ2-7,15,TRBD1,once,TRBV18,TGTGCCAGCTCACCAACCGGGACAGGGATCCACGAGCAGTACTTC,CASSPTGTGIHEQYF
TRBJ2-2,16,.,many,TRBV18,TGTGCCAGCTCACCAACGGGACTGGGGGGCACCGGGGAGCTGTTTTTT,CASSPTGLGGTGELFF
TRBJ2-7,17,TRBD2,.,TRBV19,TGTGCCAGTAGTATAGGACTAGCGGGAGAGGTTTCCTACGAGCAGTACTTC,CASSIGLAGEVSYEQYF
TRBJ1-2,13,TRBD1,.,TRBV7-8,TGTGCCAGCAGCCCTGACAGGGGCTATGGCTACACCTTC,CASSPDRGYGYTF
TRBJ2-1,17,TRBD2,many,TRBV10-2,TGCGCCAGCAGTGATCAGCGACGTGCGGGAGTCTCTAATGAGCAGTTCTTC,CASSDQRRAGVSNEQFF
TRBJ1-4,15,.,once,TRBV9,TGTGCCAGCAGCACCGGACAGCAGCTTAATGAAAAACTGTTTTTT,CASSTGQQLNEKLFF
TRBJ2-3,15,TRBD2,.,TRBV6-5,TGTGCCAGCAGTAATCAGCGGGAGGGATCCGATACGCAGTATTTT,CASSNQREGSDTQYF
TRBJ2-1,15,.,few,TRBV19,TGTGCCAGTAGTAAACGGGAAAGCTCCTACAATGAGCAGTTCTTC,CASSKRESSYNEQFF
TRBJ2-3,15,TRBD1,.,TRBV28,TGTGCCAGCAGTTTCCTGGACAGGGGGCAAGGTACGCAGTATTTT,CASSFLDRGQGTQYF
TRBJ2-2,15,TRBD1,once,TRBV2,TGTGCCAGCAGTGATGGGACAGGGGGAACCGGGGAGCTGTTTTTT,CASSDGTGGTGELFF
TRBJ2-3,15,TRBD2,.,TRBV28,TGTGCCAGCAGTCCCTCGGGACTAGCAAAAGATACGCAGTATTTT,CASSPSGLAKDTQYF
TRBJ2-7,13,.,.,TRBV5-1,TGCGCCAGCAGCTTGGCCGGGCGGGGCGAGCAGTACTTC,CASSLAGRGEQYF
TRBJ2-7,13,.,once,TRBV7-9,TGTGCCAGCAGCTTAGACACTTCCTACGAGCAGTACTTC,CASSLDTSYEQYF
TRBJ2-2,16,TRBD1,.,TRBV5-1,TGCGCCAGCAGCTTGGTTGGGACAGGGAGTACCGGGGAGCTGTTTTTT,CASSLVGTGSTGELFF
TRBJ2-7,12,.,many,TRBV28,TGTGCCAGCAGTTTAAATTTACCGGGCGTGTACTTC,CASSLNLPGVYF
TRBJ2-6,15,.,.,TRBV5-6,TGTGCCAGCAGCTTTCGGCTTACTGGGGCCAACGTCCTGACTTTC,CASSFRLTGANVLTF
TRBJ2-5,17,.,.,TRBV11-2,TGTGCCAGCACCCCCTCCGGGCGGCCCTTTGGCCAAGAGACCCAGTACTTC,CASTPSGRPFGQETQYF
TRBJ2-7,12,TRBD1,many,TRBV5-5,TGTGCCAGCAGCTGGACAGGGCGGGAGCAGTACTTC,CASSWTGREQYF
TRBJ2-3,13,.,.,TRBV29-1,TGCAACATGGTGGGACCGCCTGGGGATACGCAGTATTTT,CNMVGPPGDTQYF
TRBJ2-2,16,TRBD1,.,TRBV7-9,TGTGCCAGCAGCCCCTCCGGGACAGGAGGCACCGGGGAGCTGTTTTTT,CASSPSGTGGTGELFF
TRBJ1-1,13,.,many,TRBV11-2,TGTGCCAGCAGCCTGGGGATTTACACTGAAGCTTTCTTT,CASSLGIYTEAFF
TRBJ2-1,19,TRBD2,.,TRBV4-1,TGCGCCAGCAGCCAAGAGACACCAAGAAGCGGGAGGGCCAGGAATGAGCAGTTCTTC,CASSQETPRSGRARNEQFF
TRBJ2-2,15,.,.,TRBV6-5,TGTGCCAGCAGTCCACAGGGAGCGAACACCGGGGAGCTGTTTTTT,CASSPQGANTGELFF
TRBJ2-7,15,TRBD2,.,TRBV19,TGTGCCAGTAGTATGGCTAGCGGGCGAACCTACGAGCAGTACTTC,CASSMASGRTYEQYF
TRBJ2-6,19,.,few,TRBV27,TGTGCCAGCAGCTTCACCCCCCCGGGGGTCCCCTCTGGGGCCAACGTCCTGACTTTC,CASSFTPPGVPSGANVLTF
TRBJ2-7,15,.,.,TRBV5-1,TGCGCCAGCAGCTTGACCTTCGGACAGAATTACGAGCAGTACTTC,CASSLTFGQNYEQYF
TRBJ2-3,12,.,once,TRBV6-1,TGTGCCAGCAGTTTATTGGGGGAGACGCGGTATTTT,CASSLLGETRYF
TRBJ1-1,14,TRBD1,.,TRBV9,TGTGCCAGCAGCGCCGGGACAGGGAACACTGAAGCTTTCTTT,CASSAGTGNTEAFF
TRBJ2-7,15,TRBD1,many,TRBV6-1,TGTGCCAGTCACCCGGGTGGGACAGGGTCCAACGAGCAGTACTTC,CASHPGGTGSNEQYF
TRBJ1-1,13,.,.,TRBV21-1,TGTGCCAGCAGCAGCAGGCTGATAACTGAAGCTTTCTTT,CASSSRLITEAFF